This TCR beta chain was recorded in a study of metastatic and nonmetastatic thyroid tumors. Study findings and constraints: Benign nodules reportedly had significantly lower TCR beta diversity than malignant thyroid tumors in blood and tumor.

Using MiXCR, TCRdb re-called clones from the PCR reads. Among 40,000 to 50,000 clones, less than 5% were seen once, and the ten largest hold about a tenth. This clone has more than one count but fewer than ten. Its matching antigen is unknown. No patient received treatment before thyroid surgery. Per the germline V gene, CDR1 is LNHDA and CDR2 is SQIVND (reference sequence). V was clipped by 1 base and J by 6 bases, with 10 bases between them. The CDR3 is 14 amino acids. The sample was blood. This chain uses TRBV19 with TRBJ2-4, with D uncertain. The TCR was taken from a female donor with papillary thyroid cancer or a benign thyroid nodule (not recorded which). Some clones in this sample may be carry-over from other donors' samples. CDR3 residues: CASSIGRVRNIQYF. The CDR3 DNA is TGTGCCAGTAGTATAGGTCGGGTTAGAAACATTCAGTACTTC. Full variable domain (missing parts from reference TRBV19 and TRBJ2-4): DGGITQSPKYLFRKEGQNVTLSCEQNLNHDAMYWYRQDPGQGLRLIYYSQIVNDFQKGDIAEGYSVSREKKESFPLTVTSAQKNPTAFYLCASSIGRVRNIQYFGAGTRLSVL.